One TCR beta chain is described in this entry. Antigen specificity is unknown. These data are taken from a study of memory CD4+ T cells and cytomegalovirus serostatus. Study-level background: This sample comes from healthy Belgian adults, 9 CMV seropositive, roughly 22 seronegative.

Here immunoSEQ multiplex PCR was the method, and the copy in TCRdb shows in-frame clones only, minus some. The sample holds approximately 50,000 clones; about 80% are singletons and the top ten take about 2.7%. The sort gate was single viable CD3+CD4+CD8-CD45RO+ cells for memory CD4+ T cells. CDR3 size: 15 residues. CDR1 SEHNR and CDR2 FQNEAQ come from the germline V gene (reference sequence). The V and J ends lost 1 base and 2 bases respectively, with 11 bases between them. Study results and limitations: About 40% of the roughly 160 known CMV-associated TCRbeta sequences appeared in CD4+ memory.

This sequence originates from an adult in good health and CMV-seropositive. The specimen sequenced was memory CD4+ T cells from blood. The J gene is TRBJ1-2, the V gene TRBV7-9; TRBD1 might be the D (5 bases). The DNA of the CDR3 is TGTGCCAGCAGCTTAGTCTTGGGGCAGAACTATGGCTACACCTTC. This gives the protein CASSLVLGQNYGYTF. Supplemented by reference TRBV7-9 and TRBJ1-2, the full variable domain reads DTGVSQNPRHKITKRGQNVTFRCDPISEHNRLYWYRQTLGQGPEFLTYFQNEAQLEKSRLLSDRFSAERPKGSFSTLEIQRTEQGDSAMYLCASSLVLGQNYGYTFGSGTRLTVV.